Presented here are 21 T cell receptor beta chains from one specimen sequenced in a study of blood T cell repertoires in COVID-19. Method: immunoSEQ multiplex PCR; TCRdb's copy keeps in-frame clones and lacks some. Counted here are over 90,000 clones, 89% occurring once; the ten biggest clones make up approximately 3.4%. The sequenced sample consisted of peripheral blood. The receptors were gathered from a woman aged 55 to 70 with acute or convalescent COVID-19.

The J gene is TRBJ2-7, the V gene TRBV5-4; 7 bases are a match to TRBD2. The junction had 13 bases not matched to a gene; V was cut back by 4 bases and J by 3 bases. The length of the CDR3 is 16 residues. The germline gives CDR1 SGHNT, CDR2 YYREEE (reference sequence). CDR3 in amino acids: CASSQGGRDAYYEQYF. In nucleotides, the CDR3 is TGTGCCAGCAGCCAGGGAGGGCGGGATGCGTACTACGAGCAGTACTTC.

This clone appeared once. The rearrangement links TRBV18 to TRBJ2-3; 11 bases match TRBD2. There are 18 residues in the CDR3. Unmatched junction bases numbered 13, after V lost 2 bases and J lost 6 bases. Germline V gene sequence: CDR1 KGHSH, CDR2 LQKENI. The CDR3 is CASSPAGLAVRRADTQYF. The CDR3 bases are TGTGCCAGCTCACCAGCGGGACTAGCGGTTAGGAGGGCGGATACGCAGTATTTT.

The rearrangement links TRBV2 to TRBJ2-2, with no clear D. The V gene's germline CDR1 is SNHLY and CDR2 FYNNEI. The length of the CDR3 is 14 residues. V was clipped by 2 bases and J by 4 bases, with 8 bases between them. This CDR3 is CASSELDLTGELFF. CDR3 in DNA: TGTGCCAGCAGTGAACTAGACCTCACCGGGGAGCTGTTTTTT.

This chain joins TRBV6-1 and TRBJ1-5, with D perhaps TRBD1 (5 bases). CDR3 length: 18 residues. The germline V and J ends were trimmed by 6 bases and 1 base, with 22 bases remaining between them. The germline gives CDR1 MNHNS, CDR2 SASEGT. CDR3 DNA sequence: TGTGCCAGCAGCGAACGGGTGGGGGGATTTGAAAGCAATCAGCCCCAGCATTTT. Its protein product is CASSERVGGFESNQPQHF.

This clone was seen only a few times. The chain uses TRBV7-9 and TRBJ2-3, with 9 bases that match TRBD2. Germline CDR1 SEHNR, CDR2 FQNEAQ (reference sequence). The CDR3 is made up of 15 amino acids. The V and J ends lost 4 bases and 4 bases, in that order; junction bases with no gene match: 6. CDR3 protein: CASSSPAGGSDTQYF. The CDR3 DNA follows: TGTGCCAGCAGCTCTCCAGCGGGGGGATCAGATACGCAGTATTTT.

The V call is TRBV12-3 or TRBV12-4, the J call TRBJ2-2; the D is unclear. The CDR3 loop spans 13 amino acids. The V end was cut by 5 bases, the J end by 3 bases, with 7 bases between. The DNA for the CDR3 is TGTGCCAGCAGTGACATGGACACCGGGGAGCTGTTTTTT. This gives the protein CASSDMDTGELFF.

V is TRBV11-3 and J is TRBJ1-1; 7 bases agree with TRBD1. Trimming at V came to 5 bases and at J to 6 bases, leaving 15 bases not matched to a gene. Germline loops: CDR1 SGHNT, CDR2 YENEEA. The CDR3 is made up of 16 amino acids. The CDR3, as DNA: TGTGCCAGCAGCCCTGGGACGACAGGGTTGGGGGCTGAAGCTTTCTTT. Protein product: CASSPGTTGLGAEAFF.

The V gene is TRBV6-1, the J gene TRBJ1-3; D uncertain. Trimming left V 2 bases short and J 5 bases short, with 16 bases between. Looked up from germline, CDR1 is MNHNS and CDR2 is SASEGT. The CDR3 length is 16 residues. The CDR3 loop is CASSEPGPGERNTIYF. DNA for the CDR3: TGTGCCAGCAGTGAACCAGGCCCGGGAGAACGAAACACCATATATTTT.

Written as DNA, the CDR3 is TGTGCCAGCAGTTACGGACTAGCGGATCTCTACGAGCAGTACTTC. Residues: CASSYGLADLYEQYF. The chain is built from TRBV6-2 or TRBV6-3 and TRBJ2-7; 10 nucleotides line up with TRBD2. The CDR3 loop spans 15 amino acids. Per germline, CDR1 MNHEY and CDR2 SVGEGT. Unmatched junction bases numbered 4, after V lost 2 bases and J lost 3 bases.

The chain carries TRBV11-2 and TRBJ2-7, with a weak D call TRBD2 (6 bases). CDR1 and CDR2 from the germline V gene are SGHAT and FQNNGV. The ends were cut back, 8 bases at V and 0 bases at J, with 17 bases in the middle. The length of the CDR3 is 15 residues. CDR3 sequence reads: CASSHTSYSSYEQYF. Written as DNA, the CDR3 is TGTGCCAGCTCCCATACTAGCTATAGCTCCTACGAGCAGTACTTC.

This clone appeared once. The chain is built from TRBV6-1 and TRBJ1-4; TRBD1 might be the D (5 bases). The CDR3 loop spans 14 amino acids. Germline CDR1 and CDR2: MNHNS and SASEGT. V lost 2 bases and J lost 5, with 9 bases in between. The CDR3 coding sequence is TGTGCCAGCAGTGAAAACAGGATAAATGAAAAACTGTTTTTT. It is translated as CASSENRINEKLFF.

Note on this clone: The sample contains more than one DNA sequence encoding this CDR3. The V gene is TRBV19, the J gene TRBJ1-1; the D gene is possibly TRBD1 (5 bases). The V end lost 3 bases, the J end lost 7 bases, and 9 bases lay between the germline ends. Looked up from germline, CDR1 is LNHDA and CDR2 is SQIVND (reference sequence). CDR3 length equals 12 residues. As DNA, the CDR3 is TGTGCCAGTAGTATCCTAGACAGTGAAGCTTTCTTT. Its protein is CASSILDSEAFF. Based on the CDR3 plus reference TRBV19 and TRBJ1-1, the full variable domain is DGGITQSPKYLFRKEGQNVTLSCEQNLNHDAMYWYRQDPGQGLRLIYYSQIVNDFQKGDIAEGYSVSREKKESFPLTVTSAQKNPTAFYLCASSILDSEAFFGQGTRLTVV.

The chain employs TRBV6-5 and TRBJ1-2, with D possibly matching TRBD1 (6 bases). Trimming shortened V by 8 bases and J by 0 bases, and 10 bases separated the two germline ends. CDR1 and CDR2 (germline): MNHEY, SVGAGI. This CDR3 is 13 amino acids long. CDR3 nucleotides: TGTGCCAGCTCCCGGACAGCTAACTATGGCTACACCTTC. Translated: CASSRTANYGYTF.

The V gene is TRBV5-1, the J gene TRBJ1-4; TRBD1 aligns across 10 bases. After removal of 1 base from V and 7 bases from J, the junction contained 13 bases not matched to a gene. This CDR3 is 18 amino acids long. Germline V lookup: CDR1 SGHRS, CDR2 YFSETQ. The CDR3 loop reads CASSLRGTGAASGEKLFF. For the CDR3, the DNA is TGCGCCAGCAGCTTGAGGGGGACAGGGGCCGCTTCGGGTGAAAAACTGTTTTTT.

This clone appeared once. This chain links TRBV19 with TRBJ2-5; 11 nucleotides line up with TRBD2. Germline V gene sequence: CDR1 LNHDA, CDR2 SQIVND (reference sequence). The ends lost 9 bases at V and 2 bases at J; junction bases unmatched: 20. The CDR3 consists of 19 residues. The CDR3 reads CASQPRGTSGGLGQETQYF. CDR3 DNA: TGTGCCAGCCAACCGAGAGGGACTAGCGGAGGCCTAGGGCAAGAGACCCAGTACTTC.

The chain uses TRBV2 and TRBJ1-5, with TRBD1 identical over 7 bases. After removal of 1 base from V and 6 bases from J, the junction contained 3 bases not matched to a gene. Germline CDR1 is SNHLY and CDR2 is FYNNEI. The CDR3 sequence is 14 residues long. Here the CDR3 reads CASSEDDRVQPQHF. The CDR3 nucleotides are TGTGCCAGCAGTGAAGATGACAGGGTTCAGCCCCAGCATTTT.

The V and J genes are TRBV6-5 and TRBJ1-2; maybe TRBD1 (5 bases). Germline values: CDR1 MNHEY, CDR2 SVGAGI. The length of the CDR3 is 14 residues. V shed 11 bases and J shed 1 base, with 17 bases lying between them. The CDR3 reads CAGGASGNNYGYTF. The CDR3 nucleotides read TGTGCCGGCGGGGCGAGTGGTAATAACTATGGCTACACCTTC.

This rearrangement joins TRBV5-1 to TRBJ1-6; 7 bases are shared with TRBD1. The germline gives CDR1 SGHRS, CDR2 YFSETQ. V lost 0 bases and J lost 10; bases outside the gene matches: 7. This CDR3 is 15 amino acids long. The CDR3 DNA reads TGCGCCAGCAGCTTGGGGACAGGCGCCGGATCACCCCTCCACTTT. It translates to CASSLGTGAGSPLHF. The full variable domain, in which reference TRBV5-1 and TRBJ1-6 provide the parts outside the CDR3, is KAGVTQTPRYLIKTRGQQVTLSCSPISGHRSVSWYQQTPGQGLQFLFEYFSETQRNKGNFPGRFSGRQFSNSRSEMNVSTLELGDSALYLCASSLGTGAGSPLHFGNGTRLTVT.

The chain uses TRBV5-1 and TRBJ2-7, with TRBD2 matching over 8 bases. CDR3 length: 16 residues. Germline V gene lookup returns CDR1 SGHRS and CDR2 YFSETQ. Trimming cost V 0 bases and J 0 bases; bases outside gene matches: 5. CDR3 sequence (DNA): TGCGCCAGCAGCTTGGCTCGGGAGGGACGCTCCTACGAGCAGTACGTC. It translates to CASSLAREGRSYEQYV.

J is TRBJ1-5 and V is TRBV6-5; D is unclear. The V gene lost 6 bases and the J gene lost 4 bases, with 10 bases spanning the gap. Germline values: CDR1 MNHEY, CDR2 SVGAGI. The CDR3 totals 13 residues. The CDR3 here is CASRRTGNQPQHF. The CDR3 DNA sequence: TGTGCCAGCAGAAGGACGGGGAATCAGCCCCAGCATTTT.

V usage is TRBV5-1 and J usage is TRBJ2-7; tentatively, D is TRBD2 (6 bases). Deletions cut 1 base from V and 2 bases from J, with 13 bases between. CDR3 length: 15 amino acids. Germline-derived CDR1 and CDR2 are SGHRS and YFSETQ. The CDR3 coding sequence is TGCGCCAGCAGCTTGAAACGGGAGAGAACCTACGAGCAGTACTTC. Translating gives CASSLKRERTYEQYF.